A single count supports the clone carrying this T cell receptor (beta chain). The sample is drawn from a study of T cell changes during pregnancy in multiple sclerosis. Libraries were prepared by immunoSEQ multiplex PCR; TCRdb keeps only in-frame clonotypes and omits some of them. The sample has fewer than 85,000 clones, more than 85% seen once; the top ten hold 2.6%. The CDR3 sequence is 15 residues long. The germline V gene encodes CDR1 SGHDN and CDR2 FVKESK. V trimming: 2 bases; J trimming: 4 bases; junction bases outside the gene matches: 1. The source was peripheral blood, collected after pregnancy. The clonotype originates from a female donor in good health, enrolled as a control in a pregnancy study. V and J are TRBV14 and TRBJ2-2; 10 nucleotides line up with TRBD2. Written as DNA, the CDR3 is TGTGCCAGCAGCCAAAGGACTAGCGGCACCGGGGAGCTGTTTTTT. Translated: CASSQRTSGTGELFF.